This entry lists 31 T cell receptor beta chains sequenced from one sample in a study of T cells in Graves' hyperthyroidism and ophthalmopathy. TCR beta CDR3 regions were amplified from RNA. With the HTBI primer set, the TCR CDR3 went through a first round of RT-PCR. One entry per CDR3 protein, called by TCRdb with MiXCR from the multiplex PCR reads. This sample has around 200,000 distinct CDR3 sequences, with 18% found just once. The sequenced sample consisted of blood. The receptors were sampled from a man between 35 and 55 years old with Graves' hyperthyroidism.

This clonotype was counted a few times. The chain employs TRBV6-1 and TRBJ2-3; D unresolved. The CDR3 runs to 12 residues. Germline V lookup: CDR1 MNHNS, CDR2 SASEGT. Trimming cost V 5 bases and J 3 bases, with 6 bases left between them. The CDR3: CASSRLTDTQYF. The CDR3 nucleotides read TGTGCCAGCAGTCGACTTACAGATACGCAGTATTTT.

This clonotype has a single count. A clone one base away is much larger, so this may be a read error. This chain uses TRBV5-6 with TRBJ1-1, with D uncertain. This CDR3 is 14 amino acids long. Per the germline V gene, CDR1 is SGHDT and CDR2 is YYEEEE. The CDR3 DNA sequence: TGTGCCAGCAGCTTGGGGGTCGAGAACGCTGAAGCTTTCTTT. Translating gives CASSLGVENAEAFF.

This clonotype was seen a handful of times. J is TRBJ1-2 and V is TRBV25-1, with 7 bases identical to TRBD1. Germline CDR1 and CDR2: MGHDK and SYGVNS. V was pared by 2 bases and J by 3 bases, with 12 bases of the junction left unmatched. This CDR3 is 17 amino acids long. CDR3 nucleotide sequence: TGTGCCAGCAGTGAAAGTGTCCCCGACAGGGACCACTATGGCTACACCTTC. Translating it yields CASSESVPDRDHYGYTF.

This clonotype has a count of ten or more. The CDR3 region is CASSSLQGAGSPLHF. The DNA of the CDR3 is TGTGCCAGCAGTTCCCTCCAGGGGGCAGGTTCACCCCTCCACTTT. The chain has TRBV28 and TRBJ1-6, with 8 bases aligning to TRBD1. Germline values: CDR1 MDHEN, CDR2 SYDVKM. The V segment lost 4 bases and the J segment 9 bases; nucleotides outside the gene matches: 8. CDR3 size: 15 residues.

V usage is TRBV4-2 and J usage is TRBJ2-4; D remains ambiguous. Trimming stripped 3 bases from V and 7 bases from J, with 13 bases between. The CDR3 runs 14 residues. CDR1 is LGHNA and CDR2 is YNFKEQ in the germline V gene. CDR3: CASSHLGLRNIQYF. In DNA, the CDR3 is TGTGCCAGCAGCCACCTAGGTTTACGGAACATTCAGTACTTC.

As for this clonotype: A much more abundant neighbour one base away suggests this may be a read error. This rearrangement joins TRBV6-1 to TRBJ1-1; D not resolved. Trimming took off 10 bases at V and 4 bases at J, with 16 bases between the two ends. Per the germline V gene, CDR1 is MNHNS and CDR2 is SASEGT. The CDR3 is made up of 13 amino acids. CDR3 nucleotides: TGTGCCATTACTCAGCATGGCGTCACTGAAGCTTTCTTT. Its protein product is CAITQHGVTEAFF.

Ten or more counts support this clonotype. The rearrangement joins TRBV27 to TRBJ2-3; D is unclear. The germline V gene encodes CDR1 MNHEY and CDR2 SMNVEV (reference sequence). This CDR3 is built from 14 residues. Trimming pared 7 bases from V and 1 base from J, leaving 12 bases between. The CDR3 spells CASTPNRGTDTQYF. DNA for the CDR3: TGTGCCAGCACCCCGAATAGGGGCACAGATACGCAGTATTTT.

Many counts were recorded for this clonotype. The chain links TRBV7-2 to TRBJ1-1, with no clear D. V gave up 8 bases and J gave up 1 base, with 11 bases separating them. Germline V gene lookup returns CDR1 SGHTA and CDR2 FQGNSA. The length of the CDR3 is 13 residues. CDR3 sequence: CASCQFRNTEAFF. CDR3 nucleotide sequence: TGTGCCAGCTGCCAGTTCCGGAACACTGAAGCTTTCTTT.

As concerns this clonotype: A much larger clone is a single base away; this may be a read error. V gene TRBV12-3 or TRBV12-4 combines with J gene TRBJ2-1, with D maybe TRBD2 (6 bases). The CDR3 has 14 amino acids. CDR3 sequence reads: CASSGLLSRNVQFF. The CDR3 coding sequence is TGTGCCAGCAGCGGACTACTCTCACGCAATGTGCAGTTCTTC.

The chain employs TRBV19 and TRBJ2-5; no firm D call. CDR1 and CDR2 from the germline V gene are LNHDA and SQIVND (reference sequence). The CDR3 totals 12 residues. The ends were cut back, 4 bases at V and 3 bases at J, with 6 bases in the middle. The CDR3 loop reads CASSTMKETQYF. The CDR3 DNA reads TGTGCCAGTAGTACGATGAAAGAGACCCAGTACTTC.

This clonotype was detected many times. The CDR3 protein is CASSYTGVDGYTF. CDR3 in DNA: TGTGCCAGCAGTTATACAGGGGTCGATGGCTACACCTTC. J is TRBJ1-2 and V is TRBV6-2 or TRBV6-3; 7 nucleotides align to TRBD1. The V gene end was trimmed by 3 bases and the J gene end by 6 bases; junction bases not matched to a gene: 4. CDR1 MNHEY and CDR2 SVGEGT come from the germline V gene. The CDR3 covers 13 residues.

The rearrangement links TRBV20-1 to TRBJ1-5; D is possibly TRBD1 (5 bases). CDR1 and CDR2 from the germline V gene are DFQATT and SNEGSKA (reference sequence). This CDR3 spans 17 amino acids. With 7 bases removed from V and 0 bases from J, the gap between germline ends came to 22 bases. The CDR3 DNA reads as TGCAGTGTCCGAGACGACAGCATCAATTATAGCAATCAGCCCCAGCATTTT. This sequence encodes CSVRDDSINYSNQPQHF.

This clonotype was seen many times. The DNA of the CDR3 is TGTGCCAGCAGCTCCCTCCGGGACAGGGGCGACGAGCAGTACTTC. It translates to CASSSLRDRGDEQYF. The rearrangement links TRBV11-2 to TRBJ2-7; 10 bases are shared with TRBD1. Germline V gene lookup returns CDR1 SGHAT and CDR2 FQNNGV. J lost 5 bases, V lost 4 bases, and 8 bases had no gene match. This CDR3 region has 15 residues.

This clonotype was seen once. This may be a read error: a much more frequent sequence differs by one nucleotide. V usage is TRBV30 and J usage is TRBJ2-7; D not resolved. This CDR3 comprises 11 residues. Germline CDR1 and CDR2: GTSNPN and SVGIG (reference sequence). The CDR3: CSWSPNDEQYF. DNA of the CDR3: TGTTCCTGGAGCCCGAACGACGAGCAGTACTTC.

This chain joins TRBV4-2 and TRBJ1-4; D possibly corresponds to TRBD1 (6 bases). CDR3 size: 15 residues. Trimming removed 4 bases at V and 6 bases at J, with 15 bases between. Looked up from germline, CDR1 is LGHNA and CDR2 is YNFKEQ. CDR3 sequence: CASSLGGARDEKLFF. The CDR3 region has the DNA TGTGCCAGCAGCCTAGGGGGAGCCAGGGATGAAAAACTGTTTTTT.

This sequence joins TRBV18 and TRBJ2-6, with D unclear. CDR3 length: 15 amino acids. Germline CDR1 reads KGHSH; CDR2 reads LQKENI. V lost 2 bases to trimming and J lost 4 bases, with 9 bases between them. The DNA of the CDR3 is TGTGCCAGCTCACCAAACGGCCGGGGGGCCAACGTCCTGACTTTC. Protein: CASSPNGRGANVLTF.

At least ten counts were recorded for this clonotype. V and J are TRBV5-1 and TRBJ2-1; 9 bases fit TRBD1. The trim removed 5 bases at V and 8 bases at J, leaving 5 bases unmatched. The germline V gene encodes CDR1 SGHRS and CDR2 YFSETQ. This CDR3 is 13 amino acids long. The CDR3 loop reads CASSEDRGYEQFF. The CDR3 nucleotides are TGCGCCAGCAGTGAGGACAGGGGTTATGAGCAGTTCTTC.

This clonotype showed up many times. V gene TRBV7-8 combines with J gene TRBJ2-5; TRBD2 might be the D (6 bases). This CDR3 is 16 amino acids long. The germline V gene has CDR1 SGHVS and CDR2 FQNEAQ. V dropped 5 bases and J dropped 2 bases, with 18 bases sitting between them. CDR3 nucleotides: TGTGCCAGCAGCCCCAGTACGGGGGTTTTGCAAGAGACCCAGTACTTC. It is translated as CASSPSTGVLQETQYF.

This clonotype has ten or more counts. The chain joins TRBV28 to TRBJ2-7; 8 nucleotides agree with TRBD1. CDR3 length equals 14 residues. Germline V gives CDR1 MDHEN, CDR2 SYDVKM. The trim removed 10 bases at V and 2 bases at J, leaving 10 bases unmatched. CDR3 bases: TGTGCCATCCAAGGGACAGGTCTTGCCTACGAGCAGTACTTC. This sequence encodes CAIQGTGLAYEQYF.

This rearrangement joins TRBV2 to TRBJ2-3; TRBD1 matches at 10 bases. The CDR3 spans 13 residues. V shed 8 bases and J 6 bases; nucleotides not matched to a gene: 5. From germline, CDR1 is SNHLY and CDR2 FYNNEI. The CDR3 bases are TGTGCCAGCGGGACAGGGGAAGAGGATACGCAGTATTTT. This gives the protein CASGTGEEDTQYF. The variable domain in full, completed from reference TRBV2 and TRBJ2-3, reads EPEVTQTPSHQVTQMGQEVILRCVPISNHLYFYWYRQILGQKVEFLVSFYNNEISEKSEIFDDQFSVERPDGSNFTLKIRSTKLEDSAMYFCASGTGEEDTQYFGPGTRLTVL.

This rearrangement joins TRBV18 to TRBJ1-3, with no clear D. Germline values: CDR1 KGHSH, CDR2 LQKENI. The CDR3 spans 16 residues. V was pared by 1 base and J by 0 bases, with 10 bases between. The CDR3 DNA reads TGTGCCAGCTCACCACGGAGCCGGCTCTCTGGAAACACCATATATTTT. Translated: CASSPRSRLSGNTIYF.

This clonotype has more than one count but fewer than ten. The chain carries TRBV19 and TRBJ2-3; weak D call: TRBD2 (7 bases). The CDR3 covers 15 residues. Germline V CDR1 and CDR2: LNHDA, SQIVND (reference sequence). V lost 2 bases and J lost 0, with 9 bases in between. For the CDR3, the DNA is TGTGCCAGTAGTATACGCGGGGGCAGCACAGATACGCAGTATTTT. It yields the protein CASSIRGGSTDTQYF. Variable domain in full (rest from reference TRBV19 and TRBJ2-3): DGGITQSPKYLFRKEGQNVTLSCEQNLNHDAMYWYRQDPGQGLRLIYYSQIVNDFQKGDIAEGYSVSREKKESFPLTVTSAQKNPTAFYLCASSIRGGSTDTQYFGPGTRLTVL.

There are many counts of this clonotype. The chain carries TRBV3-1 and TRBJ2-5; 9 nucleotides align to TRBD1. After removal of 4 bases from V and 5 bases from J, the junction contained 14 bases not matched to a gene. Germline-derived CDR1 and CDR2 are LGHDT and YNNKEL (reference sequence). This CDR3 has 17 residues. The CDR3 sequence is CASSLNTLDRGDETQYF. In DNA form, the CDR3 reads TGTGCCAGCAGCCTCAACACCCTTGACAGGGGGGACGAGACCCAGTACTTC.

This clonotype was counted many times. The V gene is TRBV5-1, the J gene TRBJ2-7; 8 bases are a match to TRBD1. The V gene end was trimmed by 3 bases and the J gene end by 5 bases; junction bases not matched to a gene: 7. In germline, CDR1 is SGHRS, CDR2 YFSETQ. This CDR3 contains 14 residues. The CDR3 nucleotides read TGCGCCAGCAGCTCCGAGGACAGGGCTCACGAGCAGTACTTC. Translated: CASSSEDRAHEQYF.

This rearrangement joins TRBV11-3 to TRBJ1-3; 9 bases fit TRBD1. Germline V gives CDR1 SGHNT, CDR2 YENEEA. The length of the CDR3 is 18 residues. V shed 7 bases and J 0 bases; nucleotides not matched to a gene: 13. The chain's CDR3 is CASTPHGTGIPSGNTIYF. DNA of the CDR3: TGTGCCAGCACCCCACACGGGACAGGGATCCCCTCTGGAAACACCATATATTTT.

This clonotype was found many times. CDR3 amino acids: CASSGTRQGYTF. In DNA form, the CDR3 reads TGTGCCAGCAGTGGGACACGACAGGGCTACACCTTC. This chain joins TRBV28 and TRBJ1-2, with D perhaps matching TRBD1 (6 bases). The CDR3 spans 12 residues. Germline V CDR1 and CDR2: MDHEN, SYDVKM. V shed 5 bases and J shed 8 bases, with 12 bases lying between them.

Remarks on this clonotype: A much larger clone lies a single base off, so this may be a read error. The chain uses TRBV10-1 and TRBJ2-2, with D possibly TRBD2 on 6 matching bases. The germline CDR1 and CDR2 sequences are WNHNN and SYGVQD (reference sequence). This CDR3 has 12 residues. CDR3 bases: TGCGCCAGCAGTGAAAACACCGGGGGGCTGTTTTTT. It translates to CASSENTGGLFF.

This clonotype occurred many times. The V call is TRBV20-1, the J call TRBJ1-5, with unresolved D. CDR1 is DFQATT and CDR2 is SNEGSKA in the germline V gene (reference sequence). V was clipped by 3 bases and J by 0 bases, with 6 bases between them. CDR3 length: 13 residues. The CDR3, as DNA: TGCAGTGCTAGGGCCCATAGCAATCAGCCCCAGCATTTT. Translating it yields CSARAHSNQPQHF.

The chain uses TRBV5-5 and TRBJ2-5; D is undetermined. Germline CDR1 SGHKS, CDR2 YYEKEE (reference sequence). V dropped 1 base and J dropped 3 bases, with 13 bases sitting between them. CDR3 length: 15 residues. The CDR3 is CASSLFFTAEETQYF. CDR3 bases: TGTGCCAGCAGCTTGTTTTTTACAGCAGAAGAGACCCAGTACTTC. Full variable domain (rest looked up from reference TRBV5-5 and TRBJ2-5): DAGVTQSPTHLIKTRGQQVTLRCSPISGHKSVSWYQQVLGQGPQFIFQYYEKEERGRGNFPDRFSARQFPNYSSELNVNALLLGDSALYLCASSLFFTAEETQYFGPGTRLLVL.

Many counts were recorded for this clonotype. This chain connects TRBV2 to TRBJ1-2; a possible D gene is TRBD1 (6 bases). CDR3 length: 14 residues. Germline assignment: CDR1 SNHLY and CDR2 FYNNEI. The ends were cut back, 8 bases at V and 4 bases at J, with 17 bases in the middle. The CDR3 protein is CASGANGQFYGYTF. In DNA form, the CDR3 reads TGTGCCAGCGGTGCGAACGGACAGTTCTATGGCTACACCTTC.

This clonotype was counted at least ten times. The chain is built from TRBV20-1 and TRBJ1-2; 9 bases line up with TRBD1. The CDR3 has 15 residues. Per germline, CDR1 DFQATT and CDR2 SNEGSKA (reference sequence). V was clipped by 6 bases and J by 2 bases; unmatched bases: 10. The CDR3 region has the DNA TGCAGTGCCCCCGGGACAGGGCCTGCCAACTATGGCTACACCTTC. Protein sequence: CSAPGTGPANYGYTF.